These T cell receptor beta chains were read from a single sample in a study of blood T cell repertoires in COVID-19. Some clones are missing from TCRdb's copy, which holds only in-frame ones; the method was immunoSEQ multiplex PCR. The repertoire includes roughly 200,000 clones, roughly 80% of them detected once, and roughly 6.7% sits in the top ten. Input material: peripheral blood. The receptors come from a man aged 55 to 70 with acute or convalescent COVID-19. CDR3s include the opening cysteine and the closing phenylalanine or tryptophan. D genes are given only for firm matches. The size of a clone is reported for some rows only, either as once, few or many, or as a class for expanded clones.

D	J	size	V	CDR3	DNA
.	TRBJ1-2	.	TRBV28	CASSLGQNYGYTF	TGTGCCAGCAGTTTAGGGCAAAACTATGGCTACACCTTC
.	TRBJ1-3	.	TRBV29-1	CSVGQDPSGNTIYF	TGCAGCGTTGGACAGGACCCCTCTGGAAACACCATATATTTT
.	TRBJ1-2	.	TRBV4-2	CASSQDRTEDYGYTF	TGTGCCAGCAGCCAAGACAGGACTGAAGACTATGGCTACACCTTC
TRBD1	TRBJ2-7	.	TRBV6-1	CASSEGDSSYEQYF	TGTGCCAGCAGCGAAGGGGACAGCTCCTACGAGCAGTACTTC
.	TRBJ1-2	.	TRBV30	CAWREGVGYTF	TGTGCCTGGAGGGAAGGGGTGGGCTACACCTTC
.	TRBJ2-2	few	TRBV24-1	CATSVGVYTGELFF	TGTGCCACCAGTGTGGGAGTGTACACCGGGGAGCTGTTTTTT
.	TRBJ2-7	.	TRBV5-1	CASSHGRGAPTYEQYF	TGCGCCAGCAGCCACGGCCGGGGGGCGCCGACCTACGAGCAGTACTTC
TRBD2	TRBJ2-1	.	TRBV5-4	CASSLVLAGNNEQFF	TGTGCCAGCAGCTTGGTACTAGCGGGGAACAATGAGCAGTTCTTC
.	TRBJ2-3	.	TRBV6-1	CASSENSAVSTDTQYF	TGTGCCAGCAGTGAAAATAGCGCGGTGAGCACAGATACGCAGTATTTT
TRBD1	TRBJ1-5	.	TRBV7-8	CASSPEGGPSNQPQHF	TGTGCCAGCAGCCCAGAAGGGGGCCCTAGCAATCAGCCCCAGCATTTT
TRBD2	TRBJ2-5	.	TRBV9	CASSVGAGGEETQYF	TGTGCCAGCAGCGTAGGCGCGGGAGGGGAGGAGACCCAGTACTTC
.	TRBJ1-2	.	TRBV19	CASSSAGGYTF	TGTGCCAGTAGTAGCGCAGGAGGCTACACCTTC
.	TRBJ2-7	.	TRBV3-1/TRBV3-2	CASSQDRYGEQYF	TGTGCCAGCAGCCAAGACAGGTATGGCGAGCAGTACTTC
.	TRBJ1-6	.	TRBV7-9	CASSLVAGSSPLHF	TGTGCCAGCAGCTTGGTCGCCGGTAGTTCACCCCTCCACTTT
TRBD2	TRBJ2-4	.	TRBV10-3	CAISGAGVTSGNILAKNIQYF	TGTGCCATCAGTGGAGCAGGAGTCACTAGCGGTAACATTCTAGCCAAAAACATTCAGTACTTC
TRBD1	TRBJ2-1	.	TRBV7-9	CASSPQGTGGNEQFF	TGTGCCAGCAGTCCCCAAGGGACAGGGGGTAATGAGCAGTTCTTC
TRBD2	TRBJ2-7	.	TRBV28	CASSLGGSRYEQYF	TGTGCCAGCAGTTTAGGCGGGAGTCGATACGAGCAGTACTTC
.	TRBJ1-6	.	TRBV25-1	CASSATGYNSPLHF	TGTGCCAGCAGTGCAACAGGTTATAATTCACCCCTCCACTTT
.	TRBJ1-3	.	TRBV7-9	CASRNHRAYSGNTIYF	TGTGCCAGCAGAAATCACAGGGCTTACTCTGGAAACACCATATATTTT
.	TRBJ2-7	.	TRBV5-1	CASSLEARTYEQYF	TGCGCCAGCAGCTTGGAGGCTAGAACGTACGAGCAGTACTTC
TRBD1	TRBJ2-3	.	TRBV24-1	CATSDPSGTGRTDTQYF	TGTGCCACCAGTGATCCTTCCGGGACAGGGAGGACAGATACGCAGTATTTT
.	TRBJ1-3	.	TRBV30	CAWAGNSGNTIYF	TGTGCCTGGGCAGGAAACTCTGGAAACACCATATATTTT
TRBD1	TRBJ1-5	.	TRBV29-1	CSVVLSGGQPQHF	TGCAGCGTTGTTTTGTCAGGGGGACAGCCCCAGCATTTT
TRBD1	TRBJ1-2	.	TRBV6-5	CASSSQGANGYTF	TGTGCCAGCAGTTCACAGGGGGCAAATGGCTACACCTTC
TRBD1	TRBJ1-5	.	TRBV9	CASSPGGDGQPQHF	TGTGCCAGCAGCCCAGGGGGCGATGGTCAGCCCCAGCATTTT
.	TRBJ2-1	few	TRBV2	CASRFSFYNEQFF	TGTGCCAGCAGGTTTAGTTTTTACAATGAGCAGTTCTTC
TRBD2	TRBJ2-2	.	TRBV29-1	CSVTGGGGYTGELFF	TGCAGCGTCACCGGCGGGGGGGGTTACACCGGGGAGCTGTTTTTT
.	TRBJ1-2	.	TRBV28	CASTSGGEGERGYTF	TGTGCCAGCACCTCGGGAGGGGAGGGGGAACGTGGCTACACCTTC
.	TRBJ1-3	.	TRBV4-3	CASSQTIGNTIYF	TGCGCCAGCAGCCAAACAATTGGAAACACCATATATTTT
TRBD1	TRBJ2-5	.	TRBV25-1	CASRKDRGLEETQYF	TGTGCCAGCAGGAAGGACAGGGGATTAGAAGAGACCCAGTACTTC
TRBD1	TRBJ1-5	.	TRBV6-2/TRBV6-3	CASSNDRVNSNQPQHF	TGTGCCAGCAGTAATGACAGGGTAAATAGCAATCAGCCCCAGCATTTT
TRBD2	TRBJ2-1	many	TRBV24-1	CATGQTSGAYNEQFF	TGTGCCACCGGCCAGACTAGCGGTGCCTACAATGAGCAGTTCTTC
.	TRBJ1-2	.	TRBV28	CASSLFQGNYGYTF	TGTGCCAGCAGTTTATTCCAGGGGAACTATGGCTACACCTTC
TRBD1	TRBJ2-5	.	TRBV19	CASSKDGTGGALQYF	TGTGCCAGTAGCAAAGACGGGACAGGGGGCGCGTTACAGTACTTC
TRBD2	TRBJ2-3	.	TRBV5-4	CASSLKAGGGTDTQYF	TGTGCCAGCAGCTTGAAGGCTGGGGGGGGCACAGATACGCAGTATTTT
TRBD1	TRBJ2-3	.	TRBV5-1	CASSSGGTTDTQYF	TGCGCCAGCAGCTCAGGGGGTACGACAGATACGCAGTATTTT
.	TRBJ2-5	.	TRBV7-9	CASSLEGPETQYF	TGTGCCAGCAGCTTAGAGGGGCCAGAGACCCAGTACTTC
.	TRBJ1-2	.	TRBV6-2/TRBV6-3	CASSYLQGGVDYGYTF	TGTGCCAGCAGTTACCTTCAGGGAGGGGTAGACTATGGCTACACCTTC
.	TRBJ1-1	.	TRBV6-6	CASSYSGGNTEAFF	TGTGCCAGCAGTTACTCAGGGGGGAACACTGAAGCTTTCTTT
TRBD1	TRBJ1-3	few	TRBV9	CASSLQGYGNTIYF	TGTGCCAGCAGTTTACAGGGGTATGGAAACACCATATATTTT
TRBD2	TRBJ2-3	few	TRBV27	CASSQRDHTDTQYF	TGTGCCAGCAGTCAGCGGGACCACACAGATACGCAGTATTTT
.	TRBJ1-1	once	TRBV3-1/TRBV3-2	CASSQERLSRAFF	TGTGCCAGCAGCCAAGAGAGGCTAAGCCGAGCTTTCTTT
TRBD1	TRBJ1-6	.	TRBV6-6	CASKRDSLYNSPLHF	TGTGCCAGCAAGAGGGACAGCTTATATAATTCACCCCTCCACTTT
TRBD1	TRBJ1-2	.	TRBV3-1/TRBV3-2	CASSQDLQGAIGYTF	TGTGCCAGCAGCCAAGATCTTCAGGGGGCAATAGGCTACACCTTC
TRBD1	TRBJ1-2	.	TRBV9	CASSEGTGNYGYTF	TGTGCCAGCAGCGAGGGGACAGGGAACTATGGCTACACCTTC
TRBD1	TRBJ1-3	.	TRBV10-1	CASSAPGQGLNSGNTIYF	TGCGCCAGCAGCGCCCCGGGACAGGGGCTAAACTCTGGAAACACCATATATTTT
TRBD1	TRBJ1-2	.	TRBV5-1	CASSRDRAGSYGYTF	TGCGCCAGCAGCCGAGACAGGGCTGGGAGCTATGGCTACACCTTC
TRBD1	TRBJ1-2	.	TRBV19	CASSIPGTGFGYTF	TGTGCCAGTAGTATTCCCGGGACAGGATTTGGCTACACCTTC
.	TRBJ2-2	.	TRBV6-1	CASSDYRVGSGELFF	TGTGCCAGCAGTGATTACAGGGTCGGGTCCGGGGAGCTGTTTTTT
.	TRBJ1-5	.	TRBV19	CASSIKRGGFGSSQPQHF	TGTGCCAGTAGTATAAAGAGGGGGGGGTTCGGTAGTAGTCAGCCCCAGCATTTT
TRBD2	TRBJ2-1	once	TRBV27	CASSFYLAGAYNEQFF	TGTGCCAGCAGTTTTTACTTAGCGGGAGCCTACAATGAGCAGTTCTTC
.	TRBJ2-1	.	TRBV28	CASSPGSLGVHNEQFF	TGTGCCAGCAGCCCAGGAAGTCTCGGGGTTCACAATGAGCAGTTCTTC